This T cell receptor beta chain was documented in a study of cytomegalovirus exposure and HLA in healthy donors. Germline CDR1 is SGHRS and CDR2 is YFSETQ. V lost 4 bases, J lost 9 bases, and 11 bases stayed unmatched. This CDR3 region has 16 residues. Primers: 60 Vbeta forward and 13 Jbeta reverse. The protocol was immunoSEQ multiplex PCR, while the TCRdb copy is restricted to in-frame clones and leaves out a portion. The sample consists of some 170,000 clones, roughly 79% of them appearing once. The receptor was derived from a woman aged 50 to 60 in good health and CMV-seronegative. The sample consisted of PBMCs. The V gene is TRBV5-1, the J gene TRBJ2-1; 12 bases match TRBD2. CDR3 bases: TGCGCCAGCAGCCCGACTAGCGGGGGCGCCATCGGTGAGCAGTTCTTC. It yields the protein CASSPTSGGAIGEQFF.